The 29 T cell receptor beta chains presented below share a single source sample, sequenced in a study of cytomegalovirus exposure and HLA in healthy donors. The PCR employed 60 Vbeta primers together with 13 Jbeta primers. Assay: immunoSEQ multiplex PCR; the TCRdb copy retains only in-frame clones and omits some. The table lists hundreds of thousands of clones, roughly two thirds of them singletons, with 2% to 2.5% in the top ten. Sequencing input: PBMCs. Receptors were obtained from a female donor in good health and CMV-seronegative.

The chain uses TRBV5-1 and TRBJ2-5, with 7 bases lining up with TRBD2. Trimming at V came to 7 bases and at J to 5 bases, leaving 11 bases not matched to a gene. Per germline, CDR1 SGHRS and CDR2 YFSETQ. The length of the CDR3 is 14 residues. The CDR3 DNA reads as TGCGCCAGCTCCTTTGGGTCCGGGGGGGAGACCCAGTACTTC. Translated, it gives CASSFGSGGETQYF.

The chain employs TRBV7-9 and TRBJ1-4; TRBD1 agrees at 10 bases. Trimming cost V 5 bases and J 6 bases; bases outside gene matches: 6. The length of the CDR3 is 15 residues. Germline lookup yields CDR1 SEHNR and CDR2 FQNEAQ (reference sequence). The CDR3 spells CASSPWDRGHEKLFF. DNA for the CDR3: TGTGCCAGCAGCCCTTGGGACAGGGGTCATGAAAAACTGTTTTTT.

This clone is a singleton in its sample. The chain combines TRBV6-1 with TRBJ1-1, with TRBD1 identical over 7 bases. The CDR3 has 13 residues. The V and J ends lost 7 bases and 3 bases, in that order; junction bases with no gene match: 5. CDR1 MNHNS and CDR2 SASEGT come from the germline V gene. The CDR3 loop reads CASTLDRDTEAFF. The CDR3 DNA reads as TGTGCCAGCACCCTAGACAGGGACACTGAAGCTTTCTTT.

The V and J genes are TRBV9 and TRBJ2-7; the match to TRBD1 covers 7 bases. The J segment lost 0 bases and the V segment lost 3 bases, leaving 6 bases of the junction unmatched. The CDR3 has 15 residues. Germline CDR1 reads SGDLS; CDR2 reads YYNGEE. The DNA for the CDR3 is TGTGCCAGCAGCGCATCCGGGACAGCCTCCTACGAGCAGTACTTC. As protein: CASSASGTASYEQYF. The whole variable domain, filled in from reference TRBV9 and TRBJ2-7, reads DSGVTQTPKHLITATGQRVTLRCSPRSGDLSVYWYQQSLDQGLQFLIQYYNGEERAKGNILERFSAQQFPDLHSELNLSSLELGDSALYFCASSASGTASYEQYFGPGTRLTVT.

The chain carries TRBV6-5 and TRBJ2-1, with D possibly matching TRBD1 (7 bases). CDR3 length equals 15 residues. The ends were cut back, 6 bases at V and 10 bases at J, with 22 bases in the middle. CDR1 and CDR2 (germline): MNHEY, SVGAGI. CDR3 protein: CASSRGQGDSGEQFF. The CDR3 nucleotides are TGTGCCAGCAGCCGGGGCCAGGGGGACTCAGGGGAGCAGTTCTTC.

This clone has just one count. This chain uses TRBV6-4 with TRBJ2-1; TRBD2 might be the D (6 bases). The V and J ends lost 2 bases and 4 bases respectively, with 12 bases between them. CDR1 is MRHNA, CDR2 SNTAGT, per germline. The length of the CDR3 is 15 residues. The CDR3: CASSDGLAPYNEQFF. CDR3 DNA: TGTGCCAGCAGTGACGGCCTAGCGCCTTACAATGAGCAGTTCTTC.

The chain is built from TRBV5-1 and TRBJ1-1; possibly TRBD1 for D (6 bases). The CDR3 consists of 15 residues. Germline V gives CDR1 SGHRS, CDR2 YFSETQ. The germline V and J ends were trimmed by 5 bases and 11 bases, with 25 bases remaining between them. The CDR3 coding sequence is TGCGCCAGCAGACCTCATACGCAACCAGGGGTGGGGGCTTTCTTT. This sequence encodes CASRPHTQPGVGAFF.

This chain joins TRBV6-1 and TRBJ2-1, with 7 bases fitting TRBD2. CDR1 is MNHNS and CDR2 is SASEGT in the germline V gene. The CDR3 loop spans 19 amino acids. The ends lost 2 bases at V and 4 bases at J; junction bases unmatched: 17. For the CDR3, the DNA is TGTGCCAGCAGTGAAAGGCGGGGAGGGGCGGGCTTCCAGTACAATGAGCAGTTCTTC. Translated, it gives CASSERRGGAGFQYNEQFF.

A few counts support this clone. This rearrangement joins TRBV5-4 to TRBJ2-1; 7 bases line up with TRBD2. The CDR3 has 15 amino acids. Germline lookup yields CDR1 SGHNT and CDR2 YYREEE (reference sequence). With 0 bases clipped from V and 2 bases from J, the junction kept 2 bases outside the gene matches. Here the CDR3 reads CASSLVREAYNEQFF. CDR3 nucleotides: TGTGCCAGCAGCTTGGTTCGGGAGGCCTACAATGAGCAGTTCTTC. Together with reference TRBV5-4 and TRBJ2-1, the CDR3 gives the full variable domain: ETGVTQSPTHLIKTRGQQVTLRCSSQSGHNTVSWYQQALGQGPQFIFQYYREEENGRGNFPPRFSGLQFPNYSSELNVNALELDDSALYLCASSLVREAYNEQFFGPGTRLTVL.

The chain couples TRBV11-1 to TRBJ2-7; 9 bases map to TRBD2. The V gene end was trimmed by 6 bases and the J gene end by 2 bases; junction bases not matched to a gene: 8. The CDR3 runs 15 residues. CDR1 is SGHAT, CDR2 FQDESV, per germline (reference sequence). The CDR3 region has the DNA TGTGCCAGCAGTCGTGTGGCGGGAGGGCCCTACGAGCAGTACTTC. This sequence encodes CASSRVAGGPYEQYF.

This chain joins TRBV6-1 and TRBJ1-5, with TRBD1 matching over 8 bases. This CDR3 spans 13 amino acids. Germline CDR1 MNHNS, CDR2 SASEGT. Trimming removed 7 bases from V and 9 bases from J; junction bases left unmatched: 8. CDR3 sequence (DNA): TGTGCCAGCACCCGGGACAGGATGCCGCCCCAGCATTTT. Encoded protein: CASTRDRMPPQHF.

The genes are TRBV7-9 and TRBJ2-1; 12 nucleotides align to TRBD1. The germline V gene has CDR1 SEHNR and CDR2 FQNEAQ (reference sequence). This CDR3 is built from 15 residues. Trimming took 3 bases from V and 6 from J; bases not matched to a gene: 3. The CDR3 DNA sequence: TGTGCCAGCAGCTTGATGGGACAGGGGGCCAATGAGCAGTTCTTC. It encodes CASSLMGQGANEQFF. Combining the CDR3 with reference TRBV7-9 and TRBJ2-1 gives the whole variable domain DTGVSQNPRHKITKRGQNVTFRCDPISEHNRLYWYRQTLGQGPEFLTYFQNEAQLEKSRLLSDRFSAERPKGSFSTLEIQRTEQGDSAMYLCASSLMGQGANEQFFGPGTRLTVL.

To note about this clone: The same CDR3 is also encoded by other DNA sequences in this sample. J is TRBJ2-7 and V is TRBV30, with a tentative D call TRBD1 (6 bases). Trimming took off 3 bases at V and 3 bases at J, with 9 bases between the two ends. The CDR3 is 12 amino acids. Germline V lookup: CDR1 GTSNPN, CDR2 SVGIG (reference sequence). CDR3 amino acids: CAWRDRHYEQYF. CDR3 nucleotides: TGTGCCTGGAGAGACAGGCACTACGAGCAGTACTTC. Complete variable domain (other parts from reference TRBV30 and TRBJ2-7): SQTIHQWPATLVQPVGSPLSLECTVEGTSNPNLYWYRQAAGRGLQLLFYSVGIGQISSEVPQNLSASRPQDRQFILSSKKLLLSDSGFYLCAWRDRHYEQYFGPGTRLTVT.

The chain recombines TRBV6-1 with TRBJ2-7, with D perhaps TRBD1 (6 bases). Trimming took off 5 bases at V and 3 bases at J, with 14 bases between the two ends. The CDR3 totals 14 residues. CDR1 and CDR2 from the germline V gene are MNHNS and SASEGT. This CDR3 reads CASSHSWTDYEQYF. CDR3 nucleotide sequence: TGTGCCAGCAGTCACTCTTGGACAGACTACGAGCAGTACTTC.

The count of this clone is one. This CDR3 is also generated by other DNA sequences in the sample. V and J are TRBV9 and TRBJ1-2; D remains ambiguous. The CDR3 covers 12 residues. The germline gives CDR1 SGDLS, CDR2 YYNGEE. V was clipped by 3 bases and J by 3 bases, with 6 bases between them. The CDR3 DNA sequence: TGTGCCAGCAGCGCAGAAGACTATGGCTACACCTTC. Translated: CASSAEDYGYTF.

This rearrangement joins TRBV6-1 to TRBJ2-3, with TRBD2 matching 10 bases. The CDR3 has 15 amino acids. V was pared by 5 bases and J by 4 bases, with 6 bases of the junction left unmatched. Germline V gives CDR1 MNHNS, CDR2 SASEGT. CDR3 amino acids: CASSSTSGTPDTQYF. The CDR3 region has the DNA TGTGCCAGCAGTTCTACTAGCGGGACCCCAGATACGCAGTATTTT.

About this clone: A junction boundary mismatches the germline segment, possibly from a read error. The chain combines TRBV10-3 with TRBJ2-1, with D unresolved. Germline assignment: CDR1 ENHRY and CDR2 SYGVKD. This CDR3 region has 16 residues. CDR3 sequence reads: CTISESALSSYNEQFF. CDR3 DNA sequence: TGTACCATCAGTGAGTCTGCCTTGAGCTCCTACAATGAGCAGTTCTTC.

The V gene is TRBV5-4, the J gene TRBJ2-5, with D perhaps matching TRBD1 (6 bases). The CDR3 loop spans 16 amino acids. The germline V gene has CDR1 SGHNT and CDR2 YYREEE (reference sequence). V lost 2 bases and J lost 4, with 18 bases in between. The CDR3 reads CASSLRLPQGGETQYF. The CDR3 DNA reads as TGTGCCAGCAGCTTACGACTCCCGCAAGGGGGAGAGACCCAGTACTTC.

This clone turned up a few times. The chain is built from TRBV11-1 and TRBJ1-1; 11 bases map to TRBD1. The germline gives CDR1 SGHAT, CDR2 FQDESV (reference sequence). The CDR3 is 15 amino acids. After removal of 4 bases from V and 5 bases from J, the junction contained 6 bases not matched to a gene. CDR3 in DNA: TGTGCCAGCAGCTCGACGGGACAGGGGGTAACTGAAGCTTTCTTT. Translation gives CASSSTGQGVTEAFF.

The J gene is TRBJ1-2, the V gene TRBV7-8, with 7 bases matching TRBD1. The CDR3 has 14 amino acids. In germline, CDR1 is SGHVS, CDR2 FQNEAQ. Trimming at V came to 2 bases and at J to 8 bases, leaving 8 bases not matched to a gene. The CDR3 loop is CASSLPTGFGGYTF. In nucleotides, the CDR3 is TGTGCCAGCAGCTTACCGACAGGGTTCGGCGGCTACACCTTC.

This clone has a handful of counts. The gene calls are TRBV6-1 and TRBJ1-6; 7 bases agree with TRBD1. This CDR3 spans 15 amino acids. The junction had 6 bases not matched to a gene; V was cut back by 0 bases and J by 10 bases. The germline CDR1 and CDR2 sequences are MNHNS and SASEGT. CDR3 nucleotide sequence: TGTGCCAGCAGTGAAGCAACAGGGGTTCGGTCACCCCTCCACTTT. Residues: CASSEATGVRSPLHF.

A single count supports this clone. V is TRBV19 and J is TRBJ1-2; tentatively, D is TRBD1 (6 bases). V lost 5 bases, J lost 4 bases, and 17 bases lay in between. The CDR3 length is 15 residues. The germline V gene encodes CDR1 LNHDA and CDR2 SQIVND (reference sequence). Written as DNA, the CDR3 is TGTGCCAGTAGTTTAACAGGCGGACAGCTCTATGGCTACACCTTC. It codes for CASSLTGGQLYGYTF.

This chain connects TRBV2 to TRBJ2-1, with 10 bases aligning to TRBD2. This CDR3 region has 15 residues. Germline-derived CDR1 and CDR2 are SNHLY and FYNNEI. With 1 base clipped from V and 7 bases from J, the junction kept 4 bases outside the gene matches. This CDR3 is CASSEELAGWNEQFF. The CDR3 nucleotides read TGTGCCAGCAGTGAAGAACTAGCGGGATGGAATGAGCAGTTCTTC.

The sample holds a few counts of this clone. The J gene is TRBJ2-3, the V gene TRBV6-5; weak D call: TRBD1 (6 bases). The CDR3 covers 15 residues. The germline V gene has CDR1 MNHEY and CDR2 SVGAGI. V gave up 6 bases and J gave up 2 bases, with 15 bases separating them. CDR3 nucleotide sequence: TGTGCCAGCAGGCACCTAAGGGGGTCCACAGATACGCAGTATTTT. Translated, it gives CASRHLRGSTDTQYF.

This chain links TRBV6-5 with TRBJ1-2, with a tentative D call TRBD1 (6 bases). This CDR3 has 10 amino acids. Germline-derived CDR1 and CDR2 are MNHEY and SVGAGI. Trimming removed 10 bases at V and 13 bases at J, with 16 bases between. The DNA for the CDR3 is TGTGCCACAGGGGCCTATTATAGCACCTTC. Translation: CATGAYYSTF.

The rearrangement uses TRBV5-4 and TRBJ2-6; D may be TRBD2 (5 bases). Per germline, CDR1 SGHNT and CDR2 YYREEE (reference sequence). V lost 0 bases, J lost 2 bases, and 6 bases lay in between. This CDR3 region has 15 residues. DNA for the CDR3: TGTGCCAGCAGCTTGGTGGGAGCTGGGGCCAACGTCCTGACTTTC. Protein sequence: CASSLVGAGANVLTF.

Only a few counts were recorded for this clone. The CDR3 DNA is TGTGCCAGCAGCGTAGAGCCTAGCGCGGCCTACGAGCAGTACTTC. It encodes CASSVEPSAAYEQYF. J is TRBJ2-7 and V is TRBV9; D might be TRBD2 (6 bases). Trimming took 0 bases from V and 2 from J, leaving 12 bases between them. This CDR3 contains 15 residues. Per germline, CDR1 SGDLS and CDR2 YYNGEE.

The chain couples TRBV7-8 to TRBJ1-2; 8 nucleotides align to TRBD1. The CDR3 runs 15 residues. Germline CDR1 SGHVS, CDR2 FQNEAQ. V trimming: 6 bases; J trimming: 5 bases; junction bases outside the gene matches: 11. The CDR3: CASSLNRGVAYGYTF. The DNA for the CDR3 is TGTGCCAGCAGTTTAAACAGGGGGGTGGCGTATGGCTACACCTTC. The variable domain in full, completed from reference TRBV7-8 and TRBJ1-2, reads GAGVSQSPRYKVAKRGQDVALRCDPISGHVSLFWYQQALGQGPEFLTYFQNEAQLDKSGLPSDRFFAERPEGSVSTLKIQRTQQEDSAVYLCASSLNRGVAYGYTFGSGTRLTVV.

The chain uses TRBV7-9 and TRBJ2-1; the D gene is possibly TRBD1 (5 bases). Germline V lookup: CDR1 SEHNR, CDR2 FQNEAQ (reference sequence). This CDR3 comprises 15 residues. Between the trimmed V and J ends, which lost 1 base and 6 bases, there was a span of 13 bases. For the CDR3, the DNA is TGTGCCAGCAGCTTAGTGGCCAGGGCGAGCAATGAGCAGTTCTTC. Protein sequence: CASSLVARASNEQFF.